This T cell receptor (beta chain) was sequenced during a study of blood T cell repertoires in COVID-19 (dated by TCRdb to about 2020). About the investigation overall: Collaborator samples came from the United States, Italy and Spain and covered acute and convalescent phases of COVID-19. The material from the prospective study consisted of cDNA or gDNA derived from T cells, B-cell-depleted T cells, or PBMCs. Subjects who had been exposed to COVID-19, were actively infected with it, or had recovered from it provided the deeply sampled blood TCRbeta repertoires that made up the dataset. A freely available public database, intended as a resource for researchers studying the immune response to SARS-CoV-2, is where the repertoires were released. The samples were drawn from the first 160 participants of the ongoing ImmuneRACE study and from under 1,500 subjects provided by 6 global collaborators. The sample metadata nearly always contained a de-identified subject ID, COVID-19 status, age in years and sex. Where available, HLA class I and class II types were taken from metadata supplied by the sample provider and were not determined by assay-based typing. Overall study outcomes, separate from this receptor: The quantity of clinical and demographic metadata differed by source and by participant and was supplied without curation.

TCRbeta CDR3 regions were amplified from genomic DNA using the immunoSEQ Assay, a bias-controlled multiplex PCR. As for the original processing: The number of nucleated cells in each sample was estimated from the amplification of reference gene primers within the assay. Sequence reads were collapsed and filtered to measure the absolute abundance of every unique TCRbeta CDR3 rearrangement. For each sample, productive Simpson clonality was calculated as the square root of Simpson's diversity index over productive rearrangements. Entries here come from immuneACCESS through TCRdb and include only in-frame sequences with V and J called. Some clones fail to appear in such tables; in the studies checked, an unresolved V gene covers under half of the shortfall, and the cause of the remainder is unknown. That table supplies the V and J calls and clone size; D and trimming were determined from the DNA. The sample data list approximately 470,000 clones, and roughly 88% of these were observed just once. The ten largest clones represent approximately 2.9% of the sample.

Based on the germline V gene, the CDR1 and CDR2 sequences are SGHTA and FQGNSA. The CDR3 runs 16 residues from the cysteine to the phenylalanine. Only the CDR3 part of the read is kept: 48 bases, read in frame from the first base. The germline V and J ends show losses of 5 bases and 6 bases respectively, and no gene match explains 8 bases of the junction. This clone occurred a few times. No antigen is known for it. No much larger clone exists at a distance of one base, and base qualities are not known. Whole blood was collected in K2EDTA tubes by collaborating institutions according to the institutions' own protocols. Collaborator samples were shipped for TCRbeta analysis as frozen whole blood, isolated PBMCs, or DNA extracted from either sample type.

The sequence was collected from a human donor in a cohort sampled during active COVID-19. The V gene is TRBV7-2 and the J gene is TRBJ2-3; 13 bases in the middle match TRBD2. The sequencing sample was made of peripheral blood. The CDR3 protein: CASSAQLAGGTDTQYF. The nucleotide sequence is TGTGCCAGCAGCGCCCAACTAGCGGGAGGGACGGATACGCAGTATTTT. The reference TRBV7-2 and TRBJ2-3 proteins fill in what lies around the CDR3, so the full variable domain reads GAGVSQSPSNKVTEKGKDVELRCDPISGHTALYWYRQSLGQGLEFLIYFQGNSAPDKSGLPSDRFSAERTGGSVSTLTIQRTQQEDSAVYLCASSAQLAGGTDTQYFGPGTRLTVL.